This TCR beta chain was recorded in a study of glioma-infiltrating T cells. Study at large: Glioma patients had dexamethasone for six or fewer days before surgery.

Germline CDR1 SNHLY, CDR2 FYNNEI. The CDR3 sequence is 16 residues long. V was pared by 6 bases and J by 4 bases, with 11 bases of the junction left unmatched. Amplification of TCR alpha and beta CDR3 regions from RNA used iRepertoire nested multiplex PCR. TCRdb reprocessed the multiplex PCR reads with MiXCR, giving one entry per CDR3 protein. The table shows more than 350,000 distinct CDR3 sequences, with 41% occurring only once. Sequencing was carried out using glioma tissue, nonneoplastic brain tissue, or PBMCs (not recorded which). This receptor was obtained from a human donor with low-grade glioma or glioblastoma, undergoing nonglioma brain surgery, or in good health (not recorded which). The genes are TRBV2 and TRBJ2-5; 10 bases align to TRBD2. The CDR3 DNA follows: TGTGCCAGCAGGAGGAGCCTAGCGGGAGAATCAGAGACCCAGTACTTC. The encoded protein is CASRRSLAGESETQYF.